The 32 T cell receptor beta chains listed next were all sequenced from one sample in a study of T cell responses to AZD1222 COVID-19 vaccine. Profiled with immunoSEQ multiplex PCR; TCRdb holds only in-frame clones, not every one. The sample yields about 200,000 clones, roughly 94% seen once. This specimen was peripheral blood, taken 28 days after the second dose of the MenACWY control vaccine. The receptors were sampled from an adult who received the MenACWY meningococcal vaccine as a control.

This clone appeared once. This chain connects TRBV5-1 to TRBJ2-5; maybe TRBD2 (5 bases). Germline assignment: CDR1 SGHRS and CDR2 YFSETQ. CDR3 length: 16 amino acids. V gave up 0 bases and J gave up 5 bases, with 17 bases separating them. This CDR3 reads CASSLGVGRGMETQYF. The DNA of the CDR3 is TGCGCCAGCAGCTTGGGAGTGGGCCGGGGAATGGAGACCCAGTACTTC.

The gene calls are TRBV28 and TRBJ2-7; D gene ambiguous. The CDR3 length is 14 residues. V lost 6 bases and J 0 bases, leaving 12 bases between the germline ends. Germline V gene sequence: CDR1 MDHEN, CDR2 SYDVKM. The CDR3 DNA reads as TGTGCCAGCAGCCCCCGGACGGCCTCCTACGAGCAGTACTTC. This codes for CASSPRTASYEQYF.

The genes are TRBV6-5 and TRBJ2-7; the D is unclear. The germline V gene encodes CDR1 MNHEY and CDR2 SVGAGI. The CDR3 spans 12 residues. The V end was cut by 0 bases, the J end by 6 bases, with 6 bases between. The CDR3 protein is CASSYSGTEQYF. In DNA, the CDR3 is TGTGCCAGCAGTTACTCGGGAACCGAGCAGTACTTC.

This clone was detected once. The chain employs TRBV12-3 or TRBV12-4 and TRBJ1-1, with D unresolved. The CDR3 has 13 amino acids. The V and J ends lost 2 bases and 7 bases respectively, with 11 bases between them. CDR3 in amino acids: CASSLRRLDEAFF. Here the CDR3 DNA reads TGTGCCAGCAGTTTACGAAGGTTAGATGAAGCTTTCTTT.

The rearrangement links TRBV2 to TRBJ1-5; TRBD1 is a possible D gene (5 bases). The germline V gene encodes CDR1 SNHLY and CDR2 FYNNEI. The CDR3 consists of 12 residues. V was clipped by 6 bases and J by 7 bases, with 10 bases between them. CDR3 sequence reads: CASRVGGQPQHF. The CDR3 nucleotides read TGTGCCAGCAGGGTGGGGGGACAGCCCCAGCATTTT.

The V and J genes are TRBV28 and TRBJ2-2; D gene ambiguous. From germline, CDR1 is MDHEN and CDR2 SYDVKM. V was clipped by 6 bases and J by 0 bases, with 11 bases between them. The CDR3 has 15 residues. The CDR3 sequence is CASSLSGANTGELFF. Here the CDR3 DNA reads TGTGCCAGCAGCTTGTCAGGCGCGAACACCGGGGAGCTGTTTTTT.

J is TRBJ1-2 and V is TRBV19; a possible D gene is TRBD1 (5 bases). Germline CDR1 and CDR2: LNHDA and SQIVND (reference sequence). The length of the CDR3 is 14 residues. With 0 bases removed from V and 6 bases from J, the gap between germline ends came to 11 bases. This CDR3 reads CASSIETGPNGYTF. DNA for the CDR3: TGTGCCAGTAGTATAGAAACAGGCCCTAATGGCTACACCTTC.

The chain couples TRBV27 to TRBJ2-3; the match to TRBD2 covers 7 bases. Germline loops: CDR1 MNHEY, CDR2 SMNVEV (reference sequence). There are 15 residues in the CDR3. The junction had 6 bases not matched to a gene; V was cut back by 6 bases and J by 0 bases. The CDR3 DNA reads TGTGCCAGCAGCCAAGGACTAGGTAGCACAGATACGCAGTATTTT. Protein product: CASSQGLGSTDTQYF.

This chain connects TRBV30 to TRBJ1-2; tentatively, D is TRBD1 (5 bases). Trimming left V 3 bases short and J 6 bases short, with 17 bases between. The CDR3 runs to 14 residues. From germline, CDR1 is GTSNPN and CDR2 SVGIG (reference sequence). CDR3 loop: CAWRAVIGGDGYTF. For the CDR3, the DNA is TGTGCCTGGAGGGCTGTGATTGGGGGGGATGGCTACACCTTC.

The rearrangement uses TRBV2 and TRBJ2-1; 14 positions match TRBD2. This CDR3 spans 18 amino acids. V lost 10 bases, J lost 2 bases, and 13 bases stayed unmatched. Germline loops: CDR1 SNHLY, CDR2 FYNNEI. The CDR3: CAIHGLAGGTTPYNEQFF. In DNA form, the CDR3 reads TGTGCCATCCATGGACTAGCGGGAGGCACTACCCCCTACAATGAGCAGTTCTTC. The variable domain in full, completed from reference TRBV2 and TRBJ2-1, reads EPEVTQTPSHQVTQMGQEVILRCVPISNHLYFYWYRQILGQKVEFLVSFYNNEISEKSEIFDDQFSVERPDGSNFTLKIRSTKLEDSAMYFCAIHGLAGGTTPYNEQFFGPGTRLTVL.

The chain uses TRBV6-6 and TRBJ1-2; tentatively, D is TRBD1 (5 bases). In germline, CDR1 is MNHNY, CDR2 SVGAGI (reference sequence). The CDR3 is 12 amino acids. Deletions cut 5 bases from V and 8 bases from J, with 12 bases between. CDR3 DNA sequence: TGTGCCAGCAGTCCCGTCCAGGGCGGCTACACCTTC. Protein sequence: CASSPVQGGYTF.

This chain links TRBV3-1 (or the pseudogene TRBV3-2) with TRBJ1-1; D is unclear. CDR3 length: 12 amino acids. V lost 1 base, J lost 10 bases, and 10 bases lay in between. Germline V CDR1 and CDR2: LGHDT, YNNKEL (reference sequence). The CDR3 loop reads CASSQGVSPAFF. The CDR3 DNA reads TGTGCCAGCAGCCAAGGAGTGTCGCCAGCTTTCTTT.

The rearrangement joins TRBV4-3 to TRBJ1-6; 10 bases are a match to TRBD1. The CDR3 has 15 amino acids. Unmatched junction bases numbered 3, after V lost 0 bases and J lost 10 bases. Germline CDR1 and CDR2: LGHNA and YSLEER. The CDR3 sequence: CASSQEGQGFSPLHF. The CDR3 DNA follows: TGCGCCAGCAGCCAAGAGGGACAGGGGTTCTCACCCCTCCACTTT.

As DNA, the CDR3 is TGTGCCAGCAGTTTAGGAGGGATGAACACTGAAGCTTTCTTT. Translating gives CASSLGGMNTEAFF. This rearrangement joins TRBV27 to TRBJ1-1; D is undetermined. This CDR3 contains 14 residues. Trimming pared 2 bases from V and 0 bases from J, leaving 7 bases between. Germline CDR1 and CDR2: MNHEY and SMNVEV (reference sequence).

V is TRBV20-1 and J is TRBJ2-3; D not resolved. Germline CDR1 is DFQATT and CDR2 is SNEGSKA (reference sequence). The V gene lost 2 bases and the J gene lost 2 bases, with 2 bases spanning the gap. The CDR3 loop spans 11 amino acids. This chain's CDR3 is CSARYTDTQYF. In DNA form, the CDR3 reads TGCAGTGCTAGATACACAGATACGCAGTATTTT.

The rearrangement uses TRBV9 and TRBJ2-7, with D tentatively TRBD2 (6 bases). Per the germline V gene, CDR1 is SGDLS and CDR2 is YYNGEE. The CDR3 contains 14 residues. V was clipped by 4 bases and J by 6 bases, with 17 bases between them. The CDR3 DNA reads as TGTGCCAGCAGCCCGGGGACTGCTCCGGCCGAGCAGTACTTC. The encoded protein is CASSPGTAPAEQYF. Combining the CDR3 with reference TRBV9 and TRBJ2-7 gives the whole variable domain DSGVTQTPKHLITATGQRVTLRCSPRSGDLSVYWYQQSLDQGLQFLIQYYNGEERAKGNILERFSAQQFPDLHSELNLSSLELGDSALYFCASSPGTAPAEQYFGPGTRLTVT.

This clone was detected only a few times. The CDR3 protein is CASSQDPGQGDQPQHF. The CDR3 DNA sequence: TGCGCCAGCAGCCAAGACCCGGGACAGGGGGATCAGCCCCAGCATTTT. The genes are TRBV4-1 and TRBJ1-5, with 11 positions matching TRBD1. The V segment lost 0 bases and the J segment 5 bases; nucleotides outside the gene matches: 3. The CDR3 loop spans 16 amino acids. The germline CDR1 and CDR2 sequences are MGHRA and YSYEKL.

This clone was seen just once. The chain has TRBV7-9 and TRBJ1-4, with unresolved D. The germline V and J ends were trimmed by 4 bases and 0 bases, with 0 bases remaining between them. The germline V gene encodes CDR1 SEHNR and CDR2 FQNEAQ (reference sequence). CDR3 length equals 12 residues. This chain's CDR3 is CASSSTNEKLFF. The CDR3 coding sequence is TGTGCCAGCAGCTCAACTAATGAAAAACTGTTTTTT.

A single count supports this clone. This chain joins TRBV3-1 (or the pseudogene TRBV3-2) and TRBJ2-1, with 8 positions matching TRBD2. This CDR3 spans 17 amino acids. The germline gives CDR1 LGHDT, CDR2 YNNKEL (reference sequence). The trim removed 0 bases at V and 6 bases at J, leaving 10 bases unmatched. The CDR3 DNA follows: TGTGCCAGCAGCCAAGATTCCGGGGGGGGCCGTTCCAATGAGCAGTTCTTC. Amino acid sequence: CASSQDSGGGRSNEQFF.

The chain's CDR3 is CASSSGQGDTEAFF. The CDR3 nucleotides are TGTGCCAGCAGCTCTGGACAGGGAGACACTGAAGCTTTCTTT. This rearrangement joins TRBV28 to TRBJ1-1, with 8 bases that match TRBD1. J lost 3 bases, V lost 6 bases, and 6 bases had no gene match. The CDR3 is 14 amino acids. Germline loops: CDR1 MDHEN, CDR2 SYDVKM.

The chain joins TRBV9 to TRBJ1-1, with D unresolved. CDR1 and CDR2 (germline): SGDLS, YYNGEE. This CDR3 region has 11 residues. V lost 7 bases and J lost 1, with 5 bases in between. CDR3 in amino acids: CASGSNTEAFF. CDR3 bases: TGTGCCAGCGGGTCGAACACTGAAGCTTTCTTT.

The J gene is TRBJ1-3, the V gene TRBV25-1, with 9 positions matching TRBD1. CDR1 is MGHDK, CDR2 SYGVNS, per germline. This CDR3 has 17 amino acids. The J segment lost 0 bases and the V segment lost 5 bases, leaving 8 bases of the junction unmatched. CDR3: CASSTHTGGSSGNTIYF. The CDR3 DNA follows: TGTGCCAGCAGTACACACACAGGGGGCTCCTCTGGAAACACCATATATTTT.

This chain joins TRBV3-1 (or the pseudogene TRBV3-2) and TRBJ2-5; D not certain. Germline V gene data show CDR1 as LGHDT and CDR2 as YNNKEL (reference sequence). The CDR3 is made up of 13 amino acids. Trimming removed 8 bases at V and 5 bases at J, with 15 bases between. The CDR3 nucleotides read TGTGCCAGCGCCCAAAGAAGCATGGAGACCCAGTACTTC. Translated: CASAQRSMETQYF.

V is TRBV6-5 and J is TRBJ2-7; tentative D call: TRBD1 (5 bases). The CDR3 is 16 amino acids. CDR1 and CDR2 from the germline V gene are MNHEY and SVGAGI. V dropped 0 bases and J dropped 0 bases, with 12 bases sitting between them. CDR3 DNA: TGTGCCAGCAGTTACTCGATTCAGGGAAACTCCTACGAGCAGTACTTC. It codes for CASSYSIQGNSYEQYF.

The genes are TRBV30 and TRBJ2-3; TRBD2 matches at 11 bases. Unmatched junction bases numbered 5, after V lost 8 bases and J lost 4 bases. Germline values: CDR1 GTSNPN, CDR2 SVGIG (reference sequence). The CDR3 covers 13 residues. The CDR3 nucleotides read TGTGCCGGACGGACTAGCGGGTCAGATACGCAGTATTTT. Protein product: CAGRTSGSDTQYF.

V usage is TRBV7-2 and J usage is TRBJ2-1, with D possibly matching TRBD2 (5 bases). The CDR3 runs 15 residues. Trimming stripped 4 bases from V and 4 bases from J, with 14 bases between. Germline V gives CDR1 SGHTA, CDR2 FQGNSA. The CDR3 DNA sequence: TGTGCCAGCAGCTCTCCCTCGGCGGGTTACAATGAGCAGTTCTTC. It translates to CASSSPSAGYNEQFF.

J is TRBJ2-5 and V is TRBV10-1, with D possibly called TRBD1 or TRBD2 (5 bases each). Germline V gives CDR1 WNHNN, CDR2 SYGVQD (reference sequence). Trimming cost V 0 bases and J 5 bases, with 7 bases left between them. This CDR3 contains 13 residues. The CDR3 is CASSESEGETQYF. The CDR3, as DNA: TGCGCCAGCAGTGAGTCCGAGGGGGAGACCCAGTACTTC.

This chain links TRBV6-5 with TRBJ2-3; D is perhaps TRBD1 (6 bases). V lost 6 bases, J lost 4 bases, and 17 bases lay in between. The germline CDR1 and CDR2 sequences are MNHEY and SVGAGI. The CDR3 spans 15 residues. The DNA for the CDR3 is TGTGCCAGCAGAGCATACAGGGTACAGTCAGATACGCAGTATTTT. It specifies CASRAYRVQSDTQYF.

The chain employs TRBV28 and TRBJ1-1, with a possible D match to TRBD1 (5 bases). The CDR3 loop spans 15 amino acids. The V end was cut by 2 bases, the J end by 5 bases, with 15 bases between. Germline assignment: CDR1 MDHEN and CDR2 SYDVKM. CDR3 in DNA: TGTGCCAGCAGTTTAGGGGGACGGGAGAGGACTGAAGCTTTCTTT. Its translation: CASSLGGRERTEAFF. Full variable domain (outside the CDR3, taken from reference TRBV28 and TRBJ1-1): DVKVTQSSRYLVKRTGEKVFLECVQDMDHENMFWYRQDPGLGLRLIYFSYDVKMKEKGDIPEGYSVSREKKERFSLILESASTNQTSMYLCASSLGGRERTEAFFGQGTRLTVV.

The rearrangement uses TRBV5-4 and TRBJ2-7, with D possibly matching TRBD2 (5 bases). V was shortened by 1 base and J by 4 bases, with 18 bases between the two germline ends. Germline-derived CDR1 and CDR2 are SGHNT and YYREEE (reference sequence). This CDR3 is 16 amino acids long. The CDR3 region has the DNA TGTGCCAGCAGCTTGTCGGTGGGGAAGAGGGTTTACGAGCAGTACTTC. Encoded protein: CASSLSVGKRVYEQYF.

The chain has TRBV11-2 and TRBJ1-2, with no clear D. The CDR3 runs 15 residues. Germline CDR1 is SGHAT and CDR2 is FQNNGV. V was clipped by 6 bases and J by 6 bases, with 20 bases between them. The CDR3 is CASRPTGPPGHGYTF. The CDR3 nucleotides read TGTGCCAGCAGACCCACCGGGCCGCCAGGCCATGGCTACACCTTC.

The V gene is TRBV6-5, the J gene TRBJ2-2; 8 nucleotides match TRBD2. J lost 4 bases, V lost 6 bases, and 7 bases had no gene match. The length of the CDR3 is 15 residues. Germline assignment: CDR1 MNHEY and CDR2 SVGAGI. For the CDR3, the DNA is TGTGCCAGCAGCTACGAAGCGGGAGTCACCGGGGAGCTGTTTTTT. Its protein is CASSYEAGVTGELFF.